The clone carrying this T cell receptor (beta chain) was picked up one time. No antigen is known for it. The J segment lost 3 bases and the V segment lost 6 bases, leaving 9 bases of the junction unmatched. The CDR3 sequence is 15 residues long. Germline V lookup: CDR1 MDHEN, CDR2 SYDVKM. The sample belongs to a study of cytomegalovirus exposure and HLA in healthy donors. Study-level findings and limits: Some V segments (TRBV6-2 and TRBV6-3 among them) were excluded as indistinguishable. For TCR beta chains, V- and J-gene trimming was later linked to a missense DCLRE1C variant. Reportedly, diagnosis of cytomegalovirus status by the classifier showed high specificity and sensitivity.

Vbeta (60) and Jbeta (13) primers were used in the PCR. Under the authors' procedure: Later reanalysis found approximately 80 million unique TCR beta chains, around 11 million of them shared. Produced via immunoSEQ multiplex PCR; TCRdb's table is partial and in-frame only. D and trimming were read from the DNA, whereas the V and J calls and clone size are those reported in that table. The table has fewer than 100,000 clones, nearly 80% seen once. The chain links TRBV28 to TRBJ2-5, with 8 bases identical to TRBD1. The specimen was PBMCs. The source is a female donor in good health and CMV-seronegative. The CDR3 loop reads CASSTGQGFKETQYF. CDR3 coding DNA: TGTGCCAGCAGCACTGGACAGGGATTCAAAGAGACCCAGTACTTC.